The 13 T cell receptor beta chains reported below all come from one sample, sequenced in a study of T cells in Graves' hyperthyroidism and ophthalmopathy (dated 2019 in TCRdb). Library construction relied on multiplex PCR. The sequencer listed for this sample is Illumina HiSeq 2000. The TCR beta CDR3 regions were amplified from RNA transcripts. The TCR CDR3 was subjected to a first round of RT-PCR using the HTBI primer set and the Qiagen OneStep RT-PCR kit. Using fastp trimming at Q25 and MiXCR clonotype assembly, TCRdb reanalyzed the public sequencing data and kept in-frame beta chains. Identical CDR3 protein sequences are pooled into one entry, listed with their most common genes and DNA. The sample table lists a few hundred thousand distinct CDR3 sequences, 13% to 15% of them with a count of one. The ten largest clones represent about 20% of the sample. The specimen sequenced was blood. Source of these receptors: a woman in her sixties with Graves' ophthalmopathy.

The rearrangement links TRBV5-1 to TRBJ2-5; TRBD1 or TRBD2 may be the D gene (5 bases each). Per the germline V gene, CDR1 is SGHRS and CDR2 is YFSETQ. The V end was cut by 5 bases, the J end by 0 bases, with 11 bases between. CDR3 length equals 14 residues. The CDR3 sequence is CASRAGANQETQYF. The CDR3 DNA reads TGCGCCAGCAGAGCCGGGGCCAACCAAGAGACCCAGTACTTC.

The table lists this clonotype with many counts. The rearrangement links TRBV7-8 to TRBJ2-1, with 11 bases that match TRBD2. Germline V gene data show CDR1 as SGHVS and CDR2 as FQNEAQ. The CDR3 is made up of 16 amino acids. The V gene end was trimmed by 5 bases and the J gene end by 3 bases; junction bases not matched to a gene: 6. In DNA form, the CDR3 reads TGTGCCAGCAGCCCACAGACTAGCGGGGTCTACAATGAGCAGTTCTTC. Its translation is CASSPQTSGVYNEQFF.

This chain links TRBV3-1 with TRBJ1-3; no definite D call. V was trimmed by 3 bases and J by 2 bases, leaving 8 bases between them. The germline V gene has CDR1 LGHDT and CDR2 YNNKEL (reference sequence). This CDR3 is 14 amino acids long. CDR3 coding DNA: TGTGCCAGCAGCCAGCGGGCAACTGGAAACACCATATATTTT. The encoded protein is CASSQRATGNTIYF.

This clonotype was counted only a few times. The rearrangement joins TRBV6-1 to TRBJ2-1; the match to TRBD2 covers 8 bases. The CDR3 spans 20 residues. V lost 5 bases to trimming and J lost 0 bases; unmatched junction nucleotides: 18. Germline V gene lookup returns CDR1 MNHNS and CDR2 SASEGT. The CDR3 DNA follows: TGTGCCAGCAGTCCACCGACTGGCGGGAGGCCCCGGAGCTCCTACAATGAGCAGTTCTTC. It specifies CASSPPTGGRPRSSYNEQFF.

This clonotype appeared a few times. The gene calls are TRBV5-6 and TRBJ2-5; TRBD2 might be the D (6 bases). Per the germline V gene, CDR1 is SGHDT and CDR2 is YYEEEE. The V gene lost 0 bases and the J gene lost 0 bases, with 12 bases spanning the gap. CDR3 size: 16 residues. The CDR3 nucleotides read TGTGCCAGCAGCTTGGCGGGAGAACATAACCAAGAGACCCAGTACTTC. Protein: CASSLAGEHNQETQYF. Full variable domain (remainder filled in from reference TRBV5-6 and TRBJ2-5): DAGVTQSPTHLIKTRGQQVTLRCSPKSGHDTVSWYQQALGQGPQFIFQYYEEEERQRGNFPDRFSGHQFPNYSSELNVNALLLGDSALYLCASSLAGEHNQETQYFGPGTRLLVL.

This clonotype was observed a few times. The CDR3 DNA follows: TGTGCCAGCAGCCCGTTGCAAGCTTTTTACAATGAGCAGTTCTTC. This gives the protein CASSPLQAFYNEQFF. V is TRBV7-8 and J is TRBJ2-1; no clear D. Germline values: CDR1 SGHVS, CDR2 FQNEAQ. The CDR3 has 15 amino acids. V lost 5 bases, J lost 4 bases, and 15 bases lay in between. Using reference TRBV7-8 and TRBJ2-1 for the parts outside the CDR3, the full variable domain is GAGVSQSPRYKVAKRGQDVALRCDPISGHVSLFWYQQALGQGPEFLTYFQNEAQLDKSGLPSDRFFAERPEGSVSTLKIQRTQQEDSAVYLCASSPLQAFYNEQFFGPGTRLTVL.

This clonotype was seen a handful of times. The chain employs TRBV7-9 and TRBJ2-2, with D perhaps TRBD1 (5 bases). Looked up from germline, CDR1 is SEHNR and CDR2 is FQNEAQ (reference sequence). The CDR3 loop spans 16 amino acids. V was trimmed by 2 bases and J by 0 bases, leaving 10 bases between them. This chain's CDR3 is CASSLNIGANTGELFF. CDR3 DNA sequence: TGTGCCAGCAGCTTAAATATAGGGGCGAACACCGGGGAGCTGTTTTTT.

The rearrangement joins TRBV19 to TRBJ1-1; 7 bases are shared with TRBD1. Trimming removed 10 bases from V and 1 base from J; junction bases left unmatched: 3. The CDR3 is 12 residues long. Germline CDR1 LNHDA, CDR2 SQIVND (reference sequence). The CDR3 sequence is CATYRGNTEAFF. The DNA for the CDR3 is TGTGCCACTTACAGGGGGAACACTGAAGCTTTCTTT.

This clonotype was picked up many times. V is TRBV6-1 and J is TRBJ2-3; tentative D call: TRBD2 (6 bases). Trimming pared 6 bases from V and 5 bases from J, leaving 24 bases between. The length of the CDR3 is 17 residues. CDR1 is MNHNS, CDR2 SASEGT, per germline. The CDR3 protein is CASSPTSGLGSGDTQYF. As DNA, the CDR3 is TGTGCCAGCAGCCCGACCTCGGGACTCGGGTCGGGAGATACGCAGTATTTT.

The table lists this clonotype with many counts. This chain joins TRBV6-1 and TRBJ2-1; TRBD2 aligns across 9 bases. Trimming took 5 bases from V and 9 from J; bases not matched to a gene: 17. The CDR3 is made up of 17 amino acids. CDR1 and CDR2 (germline): MNHNS, SASEGT. Here the CDR3 reads CASSSRGGRALGGEQFF. The CDR3 DNA reads as TGTGCCAGCAGTTCAAGGGGCGGGAGGGCCCTCGGAGGTGAGCAGTTCTTC.

This chain uses TRBV7-9 with TRBJ1-1; D is perhaps TRBD1 (5 bases). The CDR3 sequence is 13 residues long. V was cut by 5 bases and J by 3 bases, with 10 bases left in between. Germline CDR1 and CDR2: SEHNR and FQNEAQ (reference sequence). The CDR3 nucleotides read TGTGCCAGCAGCCCCGGAGGGGACACTGAAGCTTTCTTT. Translation: CASSPGGDTEAFF. Combining the CDR3 with reference TRBV7-9 and TRBJ1-1 gives the whole variable domain DTGVSQNPRHKITKRGQNVTFRCDPISEHNRLYWYRQTLGQGPEFLTYFQNEAQLEKSRLLSDRFSAERPKGSFSTLEIQRTEQGDSAMYLCASSPGGDTEAFFGQGTRLTVV.

This clonotype was detected many times. The CDR3 region is CASGTHYGYTF. The CDR3 bases are TGTGCCAGCGGGACTCACTATGGCTACACCTTC. The rearrangement links TRBV28 to TRBJ1-2, with D possibly being TRBD1 (5 bases). This CDR3 region has 11 residues. The ends were cut back, 8 bases at V and 3 bases at J, with 7 bases in the middle. CDR1 MDHEN and CDR2 SYDVKM come from the germline V gene.

This clonotype was seen ten or more times. The CDR3 DNA is TGTGCCAGCAGTGGCGGGCCCGGGGGCCCACGCGAGCAGTACTTC. Translating gives CASSGGPGGPREQYF. The chain recombines TRBV2 with TRBJ2-7, with D tentatively TRBD1 or TRBD2 (6 bases each). The germline CDR1 and CDR2 sequences are SNHLY and FYNNEI. V was trimmed by 4 bases and J by 6 bases, leaving 19 bases between them. The CDR3 totals 15 residues.